A selection of T cell receptor beta chains follows, all from one sample in a study of siplizumab effects on memory and regulatory T cells. Repertoires were generated with immunoSEQ multiplex PCR, while TCRdb's copy carries only in-frame clones and drops some. The top ten clones hold 6% to 7% of a sample with 20,000 or so clones, about 45% of them seen once. Their target antigens are unknown. The sequenced sample was CFSE-low (dividing) CD4+ T cells sorted from an allogeneic mixed lymphocyte reaction. The receptors were sampled from a human donor in good health; the cells came from an allogeneic mixed lymphocyte reaction. Some clones in this sample may be carry-over from other donors' samples. The CDR3 runs from the conserved cysteine through the conserved F or W. The order of the fields is J gene, CDR3 length, V gene, D gene, clone size, CDR3 DNA, CDR3 protein. D genes are given only for firm matches. Part of the rows lack a size; the others show once, few, many or a class for expanded clones.

>TRBJ1-2|14|TRBV6-1|NA|NA
TGTGCCAGCATTCCAGAGAGAGGGGTTCGCGGCTACACCTTC
CASIPERGVRGYTF
>TRBJ2-5|17|TRBV4-1|TRBD2|NA
TGCGCCAGCAGCCAAAGTCCGGCTAGCGGGCCGCAAGAGACCCAGTACTTC
CASSQSPASGPQETQYF
>TRBJ1-1|18|TRBV28|TRBD1|NA
TGTGCCAGCAGTAACCTGTACAGGGGCCTTTTACTGAACACTGAAGCTTTCTTT
CASSNLYRGLLLNTEAFF
>TRBJ2-4|14|TRBV19|NA|NA
TGTGCCAGTAGTACCCCGAGGGGGGAAAACATTCAGTACTTC
CASSTPRGENIQYF
>TRBJ2-3|14|TRBV27|NA|few
TGTGCCAGCTCGACAGGAGTAAGCACAGATACGCAGTATTTT
CASSTGVSTDTQYF
>TRBJ2-5|13|TRBV7-7|TRBD2|few
TGTGCTAGCAGCTTAGGGACTAGAGAGACCCAGTACTTC
CASSLGTRETQYF
>TRBJ2-2|14|TRBV5-4|NA|NA
TGTGCCAGCAGCTTCGGGAATAGCCCCGGGGAGCTGTTTTTT
CASSFGNSPGELFF
>TRBJ2-2|15|TRBV10-3|TRBD1|NA
TGTGCCATCAGTTTGGACAGGGCGCGAACCGGGGAGCTGTTTTTT
CAISLDRARTGELFF
>TRBJ2-2|19|TRBV9|TRBD2|medium-sized
TGTGCCAGCAGCGTAGTAGCTAGCGGGGGGTCCACGAACACCGGGGAGCTGTTTTTT
CASSVVASGGSTNTGELFF
>TRBJ1-3|16|TRBV7-2|NA|few
TGTGCCAGCAGCTTTGTATCTGATCCCACTGGAAACACCATATATTTT
CASSFVSDPTGNTIYF
>TRBJ2-5|18|TRBV7-9|NA|NA
TGTGCCAGCAGCTTAGCGTACAGGTCAGGGTTCACACAAGAGACCCAGTACTTC
CASSLAYRSGFTQETQYF
>TRBJ2-7|15|TRBV18|TRBD1|few
TGTGCCAGCTCACCTATGACAGGGCTTGGCGACGAGCAGTACTTC
CASSPMTGLGDEQYF
>TRBJ1-6|15|TRBV30|TRBD1|few
TGTGCCTGGGGGGGGCGGACAGGGAGGAATTCACCCCTCCACTTT
CAWGGRTGRNSPLHF
>TRBJ2-7|14|TRBV6-5|NA|NA
TGTGCCAGCAGTTACAACAGGGCTGCCTACGAGCAGTACTTC
CASSYNRAAYEQYF
>TRBJ2-1|11|TRBV20-1|NA|NA
TGCAGTGCCCAGGGGGGGAATGAGCAGTTCTTC
CSAQGGNEQFF
>TRBJ2-5|14|TRBV6-6|NA|few
TGTGCCAGCAGGCTCACGGAATCACAAGAGACCCAGTACTTC
CASRLTESQETQYF
>TRBJ2-2|15|TRBV11-3|TRBD1|NA
TGTGCCAGCAGCTCCGGACAGGGGAACACCGGGGAGCTGTTTTTT
CASSSGQGNTGELFF
>TRBJ2-7|16|TRBV5-4|NA|NA
TGTGCCAGCAGCTTGGCGGGGCTAGGCGGGGCCTACGAGCAGTACTTC
CASSLAGLGGAYEQYF
>TRBJ2-7|13|TRBV9|NA|NA
TGTGCCAGCAGCGTAAATCCCTCAACCGAGCAGTACTTC
CASSVNPSTEQYF
>TRBJ1-1|11|TRBV7-9|NA|medium-sized
TGTGCCAGCAGCTATGGCACTGAAGCTTTCTTT
CASSYGTEAFF
>TRBJ1-2|16|TRBV9|TRBD1|few
TGTGCCAGCAGCGCACAGGGGGTGAGCGGATCAGATGGCTACACCTTC
CASSAQGVSGSDGYTF
>TRBJ1-2|17|TRBV18|NA|few
TGTGCCAGCTCACCACCGAGCCGGGGGCGCATCGGCTATGGCTACACCTTC
CASSPPSRGRIGYGYTF
>TRBJ2-3|17|TRBV28|NA|NA
TGTGCCAGCAGTTTCCCTGGAAAGGGGGGGGGCTCAGATACGCAGTATTTT
CASSFPGKGGGSDTQYF
>TRBJ1-5|14|TRBV5-6|NA|NA
TGTGCCAGCAGCCATGGCAGGGAGGGACAGCCCCAGCATTTT
CASSHGREGQPQHF
>TRBJ2-6|15|TRBV18|NA|NA
TGTGCCAGCTCACCACAGGGCTCTGGGGCCAACGTCCTGACTTTC
CASSPQGSGANVLTF
>TRBJ1-4|15|TRBV19|NA|NA
TGTGCCAGTAGTACGACCGGGACATTCAATGAAAAACTGTTTTTT
CASSTTGTFNEKLFF
>TRBJ2-7|12|TRBV6-5|TRBD2|NA
TGTGCCAGTTCTAGCGGGAGATACGAGCAGTACTTC
CASSSGRYEQYF
>TRBJ2-7|12|TRBV7-9|NA|NA
TGTGCCAGCAGCCTAGCCCCCTACGAGCAGTACTTC
CASSLAPYEQYF
>TRBJ2-2|14|TRBV5-1|NA|few
TGCGCCAGCAGCCTCGGGACTGCCACCGGGGAGCTGTTTTTT
CASSLGTATGELFF
>TRBJ2-7|15|TRBV6-1|NA|many
TGTGCCAGCAGGCCGGACCTACTTTACTTCTACGAGCAGTACTTC
CASRPDLLYFYEQYF
>TRBJ2-7|15|TRBV6-5|NA|few
TGTGCCAGCAGCCTCCTCTACACAGTATCCTACGAGCAGTACTTC
CASSLLYTVSYEQYF
>TRBJ2-1|14|TRBV6-6|NA|NA
TGTGCCAGCAGCTGGGTCCAGCGGTCTAATGAGCAGTTCTTC
CASSWVQRSNEQFF
>TRBJ1-3|16|TRBV7-9|NA|NA
TGTGCCAGCAGCTTAGCCAGGCTTTACTCTGGAAACACCATATATTTT
CASSLARLYSGNTIYF
>TRBJ2-7|14|TRBV19|NA|NA
TGTGCCAGTACCCCAACAGGGATGTCTTACGAGCAGTACTTC
CASTPTGMSYEQYF
>TRBJ2-7|15|TRBV25-1|NA|NA
TGTGCCAGCAGTGATCCTTCCGGGACGACCTACGAGCAGTACTTC
CASSDPSGTTYEQYF
>TRBJ2-7|12|TRBV6-5|NA|NA
TGTGCCAGCAGATCCCTCGTGTACGAGCAGTACTTC
CASRSLVYEQYF
>TRBJ1-1|12|TRBV29-1|TRBD1|medium-sized
TGCAGCGTTGAAGGGACAGGGGAGTTGGCTTTCTTT
CSVEGTGELAFF
>TRBJ2-3|15|TRBV6-6|TRBD2|few
TGTGCCAGCACCTCGAGCGGGAGCCCGCCCTATACGCAGTATTTT
CASTSSGSPPYTQYF
>TRBJ2-7|14|TRBV11-2|NA|NA
TGTGCCAGCACCGTGGAAAGGGGAGGCTACGAGCAGTACTTC
CASTVERGGYEQYF
>TRBJ2-1|14|TRBV29-1|TRBD2|NA
TGCAGCGTTGCGCTAGCGGGGGGGTACAATGAGCAGTTCTTC
CSVALAGGYNEQFF
>TRBJ2-1|16|TRBV19|NA|few
TGTGCCAGCAAGTATAGCGCCGGGAGCTCCTACAATGAGCAGTTCTTC
CASKYSAGSSYNEQFF
>TRBJ2-7|12|TRBV7-6|TRBD1|NA
TGTGCCAGCAGCCCACAGGGGCACGAGCAGTACTTC
CASSPQGHEQYF
>TRBJ2-4|13|TRBV11-3|NA|few
TGTGCCAGCAGCTTAGGCCAGGGAAACATTCAGTACTTC
CASSLGQGNIQYF
>TRBJ1-2|15|TRBV7-9|NA|few
TGTGCCAGCACCTCCCCCGGGAGGAGGGTCTCTGGCTACACCTTC
CASTSPGRRVSGYTF
>TRBJ2-7|10|TRBV28|TRBD1|NA
TGTGCCAGCAGCTGGGGACAGATGTACTTC
CASSWGQMYF
>TRBJ2-5|13|TRBV10-3|NA|NA
TGTGCCATACGGGACACCGTCGGGGAGACCCAGTACTTC
CAIRDTVGETQYF
>TRBJ2-2|19|TRBV5-4|TRBD2|NA
TGTGCCAGCAGCTTGGCGATCATACTAGCGGGGGGGCTCACCGGGGAGCTGTTTTTT
CASSLAIILAGGLTGELFF
>TRBJ1-2|13|TRBV6-1|NA|NA
TGTGCCAGCAGTGAAGCGCGTCAGTATGGCTACACCTTC
CASSEARQYGYTF
>TRBJ1-1|14|TRBV6-6|NA|NA
TGTGCCAGCACCCTTAGAGCACCGAACACTGAAGCTTTCTTT
CASTLRAPNTEAFF
>TRBJ1-2|17|TRBV28|NA|NA
TGTGCCAGCAGTCCCCCTAGGGGGGGCGCAGTTAACTATGGCTACACCTTC
CASSPPRGGAVNYGYTF
>TRBJ2-5|18|TRBV5-5|TRBD1|NA
TGTGCCAGCAGCTCGGCTTCCTTTTTGGGACAGGGGGGAGAGACCCAGTACTTC
CASSSASFLGQGGETQYF
>TRBJ2-7|14|TRBV10-3|TRBD2|NA
TGTGCCATCAGGGGACTAGCGGGAGTCTACGAGCAGTACTTC
CAIRGLAGVYEQYF
>TRBJ1-6|15|TRBV2|NA|NA
TGTGCCAGCAGTGCACAAGGGACGGGGAATTCACCCCTCCACTTT
CASSAQGTGNSPLHF
>TRBJ2-7|13|TRBV7-9|TRBD2|NA
TGTGCCAGCAGGAGCGGGGGTGACTACGAGCAGTACTTC
CASRSGGDYEQYF